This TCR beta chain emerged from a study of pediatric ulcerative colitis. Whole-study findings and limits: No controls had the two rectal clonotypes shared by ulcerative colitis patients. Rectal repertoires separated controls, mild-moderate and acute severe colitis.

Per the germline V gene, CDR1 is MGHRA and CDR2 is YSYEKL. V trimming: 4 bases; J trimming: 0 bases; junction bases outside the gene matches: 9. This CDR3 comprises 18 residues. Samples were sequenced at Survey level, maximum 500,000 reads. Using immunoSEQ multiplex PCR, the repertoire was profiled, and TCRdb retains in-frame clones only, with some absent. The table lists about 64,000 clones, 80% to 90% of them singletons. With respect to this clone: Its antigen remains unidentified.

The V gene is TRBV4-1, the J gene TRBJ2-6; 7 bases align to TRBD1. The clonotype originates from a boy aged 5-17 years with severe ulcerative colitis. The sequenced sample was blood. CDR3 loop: CASSLDGQAISGANVLTF. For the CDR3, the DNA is TGCGCCAGCAGCCTTGACGGACAGGCAATCTCTGGGGCCAACGTCCTGACTTTC.